This T cell receptor (beta chain) comes out of a study of cytotoxic CD8 clonotypes in ibrutinib-treated CLL. Study outcomes and limitations: Treatment left the uncommon public clonotypes either contracted or stable in frequency.

This CDR3 has 14 residues. Germline values: CDR1 GTSNPN, CDR2 SVGIG (reference sequence). Only in-frame clones appear in the TCRdb table, and some are missing; sequencing was by immunoSEQ multiplex PCR. The sample includes 35,000 to 55,000 clones, 60% to 75% of them seen just once. Comments on this clone: The antigen remains undetermined. At one of its ends the junction is not consistent with the germline gene, which may arise from a read error.

The TCR comes from a human donor with chronic lymphocytic leukemia. The sequencing here drew on PBMCs, taken after 12 months of ibrutinib treatment. The chain uses TRBV30 and TRBJ1-4, with D tentatively TRBD1 (6 bases). CDR3 in amino acids: CAWGVGGTSEKLFF. The CDR3 DNA reads as TGTGCCTGGGGTGTGGGGGGCACGAGTGAAAAACTGTTTTTT.